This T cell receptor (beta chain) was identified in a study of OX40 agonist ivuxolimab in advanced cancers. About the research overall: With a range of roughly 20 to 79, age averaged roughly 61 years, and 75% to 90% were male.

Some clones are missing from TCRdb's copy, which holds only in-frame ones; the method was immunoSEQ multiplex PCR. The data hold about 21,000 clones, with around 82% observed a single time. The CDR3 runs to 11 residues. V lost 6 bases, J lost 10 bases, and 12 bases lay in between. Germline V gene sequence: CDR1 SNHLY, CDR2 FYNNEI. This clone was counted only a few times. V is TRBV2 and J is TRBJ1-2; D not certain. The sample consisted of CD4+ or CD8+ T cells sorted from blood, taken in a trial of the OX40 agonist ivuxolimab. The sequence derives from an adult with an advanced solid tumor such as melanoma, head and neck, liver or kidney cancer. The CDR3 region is CASRPERDYTF. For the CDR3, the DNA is TGTGCCAGCAGACCCGAACGGGACTACACCTTC. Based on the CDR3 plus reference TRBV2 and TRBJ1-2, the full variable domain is EPEVTQTPSHQVTQMGQEVILRCVPISNHLYFYWYRQILGQKVEFLVSFYNNEISEKSEIFDDQFSVERPDGSNFTLKIRSTKLEDSAMYFCASRPERDYTFGSGTRLTVV.